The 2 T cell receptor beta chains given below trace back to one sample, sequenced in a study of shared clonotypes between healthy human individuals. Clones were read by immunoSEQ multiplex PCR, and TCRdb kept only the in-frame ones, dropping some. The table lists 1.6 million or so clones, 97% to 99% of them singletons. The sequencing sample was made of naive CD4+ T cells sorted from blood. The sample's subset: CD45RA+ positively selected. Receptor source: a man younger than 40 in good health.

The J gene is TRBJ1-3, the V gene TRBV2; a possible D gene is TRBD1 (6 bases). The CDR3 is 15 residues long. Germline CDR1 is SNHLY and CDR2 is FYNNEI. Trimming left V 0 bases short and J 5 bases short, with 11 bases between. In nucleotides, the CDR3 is TGTGCCAGCAGTGAAGCAGCAGGGGCCCGAAACACCATATATTTT. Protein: CASSEAAGARNTIYF.

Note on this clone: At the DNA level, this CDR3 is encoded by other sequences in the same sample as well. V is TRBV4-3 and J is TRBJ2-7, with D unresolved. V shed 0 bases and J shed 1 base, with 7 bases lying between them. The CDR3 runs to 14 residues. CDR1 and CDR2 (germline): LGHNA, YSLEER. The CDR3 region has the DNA TGCGCCAGCAGCCAAGATCGGCTATCCTACGAGCAGTACTTC. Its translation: CASSQDRLSYEQYF.